The 4 T cell receptor beta chains given below trace back to one sample, sequenced in a study of blood T cells in healthy people across ages. Primers used in a second PCR of roughly 6 to 12 cycles were a sample-barcoded 5' primer and a J-beta primer mix. One entry per CDR3 protein results from TCRdb running MiXCR on the 5' RACE reads. The sample yields around 1,700,000 distinct CDR3 sequences, 28% seen once. The sequencing sample was made of blood. These receptors came from a woman aged 25 to 39 in good health.

This clonotype was seen a few times. The rearrangement joins TRBV29-1 to TRBJ2-7; possibly TRBD1 for D (5 bases). Germline V lookup: CDR1 SQVTM, CDR2 ANQGSEA. V was pared by 1 base and J by 6 bases, with 16 bases between. The CDR3 is 14 residues long. Here the CDR3 reads CSVEAGPGLIEQYF. CDR3 coding DNA: TGCAGCGTTGAAGCCGGGCCAGGGTTAATCGAGCAGTACTTC.

V and J are TRBV5-1 and TRBJ1-5, with D possibly matching TRBD1 (6 bases). The CDR3 sequence is 15 residues long. V lost 4 bases, J lost 9 bases, and 20 bases lay in between. Germline lookup yields CDR1 SGHRS and CDR2 YFSETQ. In nucleotides, the CDR3 is TGCGCCAGCAGCCTAGAGCCCGGGACACCAGGGCCCCAGCATTTT. This gives the protein CASSLEPGTPGPQHF.

As regards this clonotype: A much larger clonotype is one base distant, so this may be a read error. The CDR3 spells CSVKDDSQTYEQYF. DNA for the CDR3: TGCAGCGTTAAAGACGACAGTCAGACCTACGAGCAGTACTTC. The V call is TRBV29-1, the J call TRBJ2-7; TRBD1 is a possible D gene (5 bases). Germline values: CDR1 SQVTM, CDR2 ANQGSEA. This CDR3 is built from 14 residues.

Written as DNA, the CDR3 is TGTGCCAGCAGACAGGGGCAGGGGCAGCCCCAGCATTTT. It is translated as CASRQGQGQPQHF. The chain is built from TRBV6-2 or TRBV6-3 and TRBJ1-5; 7 nucleotides line up with TRBD1. The trim removed 6 bases at V and 7 bases at J, leaving 6 bases unmatched. Germline values: CDR1 MNHEY, CDR2 SVGEGT. The CDR3 sequence is 13 residues long.